These T cell receptor beta chains were read from a single sample in a study of Graves' ophthalmopathy and Graves' hyperthyroidism. TCRdb fed the multiplex PCR reads into MiXCR, producing one record per CDR3 protein. The profile shows just over 600,000 distinct CDR3 sequences, 20% to 25% of them singletons. Source material: peripheral blood. These receptors were taken from a woman aged 18-30 years with stable Graves' hyperthyroidism. Some clones in this sample may be carry-over from other donors' samples. Each CDR3 is given with its conserved first and last residue. A D gene is named only where the DNA matches it firmly. Only some rows state a clone size, as once, few, many or a class for expanded clones.

few	TRBV11-2	NA	TRBJ1-2	TGTGCCAGCAGCCCTTCTGGAGGGATCATTAACTATGGCTACACCTTC	CASSPSGGIINYGYTF
NA	TRBV5-1	TRBD1	TRBJ2-5	TGCGCCAGCAGCTTGATGGCAGGGGGCCAAGAGACCCAGTACTTC	CASSLMAGGQETQYF
NA	TRBV11-2	NA	TRBJ1-1	TGTGCCAGCAGCTTCTCCGGGGCCGGAGCTTTCTTT	CASSFSGAGAFF
NA	TRBV6-1	TRBD2	TRBJ2-7	TGTGCCCTGCGGACTAGCGGGAGTCACGAGCAGTACTTC	CALRTSGSHEQYF
many	TRBV7-2	TRBD2	TRBJ2-5	TGTGCCAGCAGCTTTGGAGGAGCGGGGCAGACCCAGTACTTC	CASSFGGAGQTQYF
few	TRBV28	NA	TRBJ2-6	TGTGCCAGCAGGCCCAGCGGCCCCTCTGGGGCCAACGTCCTGACTTTC	CASRPSGPSGANVLTF
few	TRBV30	NA	TRBJ2-7	TGTGCCTGGATGGGACCCGGGAGTCTTGCCCACGAGCAGTACTTC	CAWMGPGSLAHEQYF
NA	TRBV28	NA	TRBJ2-5	TGTGCCAGCAGTAGCGACAGGCAAATCCAAGAGACCCAGTACTTC	CASSSDRQIQETQYF
NA	TRBV19	NA	TRBJ1-1	TGTGCCAGTAGTACCGCAGGGCATAGCACTGAAGCTTTCTTT	CASSTAGHSTEAFF
many	TRBV11-1	TRBD2	TRBJ2-5	TGTGCCAGCAGCTCCGGGACTAGCGGGAGTTTGAGGGAGACCCAGTACTTC	CASSSGTSGSLRETQYF
many	TRBV27	NA	TRBJ1-5	TGTGCCAGCAGTTTAAGGGGATTGGTCAATCAGCCCCAGCATTTT	CASSLRGLVNQPQHF
NA	TRBV3-1	NA	TRBJ2-5	TGTGCCAGCAGCCAAGGGGCAACGAAGAAAGAGACCCAGTACTTC	CASSQGATKKETQYF
few	TRBV6-5	NA	TRBJ1-5	TGTGCCAGCAATTCGGAACCCGCACTTTATAGCAATCAGCCCCAGCATTTT	CASNSEPALYSNQPQHF
NA	TRBV3-1	NA	TRBJ1-1	TGTGCCAGCAGCCGAGGCAGGGTGAACACTGAAGCTTGCTTT	CASSRGRVNTEACF
many	TRBV20-1	NA	TRBJ2-5	TGCAGTGCTAGAGATCTATTATCTCCAGGGCAAGAGACCCAGTACTTC	CSARDLLSPGQETQYF
many	TRBV7-2	NA	TRBJ1-2	TGTGCCAGCAGCCCCACCGGACAGACCCCCTATGGCTACACCTTC	CASSPTGQTPYGYTF
NA	TRBV6-2/TRBV6-3	NA	TRBJ2-6	TGTGCCAGCAGTACCCCTGGGGCAGGGGTTACCTCTGGGGCCAACGTCCTGACTTTC	CASSTPGAGVTSGANVLTF
few	TRBV20-1	NA	TRBJ1-5	TGCAGTGCCTTACTCGGACCCGGAAATCAGCCCCAGCATTTT	CSALLGPGNQPQHF
many	TRBV9	TRBD1	TRBJ2-5	TGTGCCAGCAGCGTAGCCCCCGTACAGGGGGCTGTTCAGTACTTC	CASSVAPVQGAVQYF
many	TRBV4-2	NA	TRBJ2-7	TGTGCCAGCAGCCAAGATATCGCTAGCGCCCTACTCAACCCCTACGAGCAGTACTTC	CASSQDIASALLNPYEQYF
few	TRBV20-1	NA	TRBJ2-3	TGCAGTGCTAAGTATGGGAGGGGGACAGATACGCAGTATTTT	CSAKYGRGTDTQYF
NA	TRBV6-2/TRBV6-3	NA	TRBJ1-1	TGTGCCAGCAGTAAACGGGGACAAGAAGCTTTCTTT	CASSKRGQEAFF
many	TRBV29-1	TRBD2	TRBJ2-2	TGCAGCGTTGACCAGCGGGGTAACACCGGGGAGCTGTTTTTT	CSVDQRGNTGELFF
many	TRBV6-1	TRBD1	TRBJ2-5	TGTGCCAGCAGCTCTGGACAGGTTGGGGAGACCCAGTACTTC	CASSSGQVGETQYF
NA	TRBV5-6	NA	TRBJ1-2	TGTGCCAGCAGCCCTAGAAGAGCGTTCGACTATGGCTACACCTTC	CASSPRRAFDYGYTF
NA	TRBV3-1	NA	TRBJ1-6	TGTGCCAGCAGCCTGACTCTGGGGAATCCTCTCCACTTT	CASSLTLGNPLHF
many	TRBV19	NA	TRBJ1-2	TGTGCCAGTAGTGAGCGGTTTGGCTACACCTTC	CASSERFGYTF
NA	TRBV30	NA	TRBJ2-7	TGTGCCTGGAGCCAGACGGTGACGGGCACCCACGAGCAGTACTTC	CAWSQTVTGTHEQYF
many	TRBV11-2	NA	TRBJ1-3	TGTGCCAGCAGCTTAGGGACCGCCAACTCTGGAAACACCATATATTTT	CASSLGTANSGNTIYF
NA	TRBV6-1	TRBD2	TRBJ2-7	TGTGCCAGCAGTGAATTGAGCCGTCCAGCGGGGGGCGATCAGTACTTC	CASSELSRPAGGDQYF
few	TRBV4-3	NA	TRBJ2-7	TGCGCCAGCAGCCAGCTACGGTACAACTACGAGCAGTACTTC	CASSQLRYNYEQYF
NA	TRBV20-1	NA	TRBJ1-3	TGCAGTGCTAGGTTTGCCGTCGAGAACACCATATATTTT	CSARFAVENTIYF
once	TRBV20-1	TRBD1	TRBJ2-5	TGCAGTGCTAACATCCGGGACAGGGGGCGAGAGACCCAGTACTTC	CSANIRDRGRETQYF
NA	TRBV12-3/TRBV12-4	NA	TRBJ2-7	TGTGCCAGCAGTACCGGGACGGCGTCCTACGAGCAGTACTTC	CASSTGTASYEQYF
many	TRBV2	NA	TRBJ1-2	TGTGCCAGCAGTGGCCCTAACTATGGCTACACCTTC	CASSGPNYGYTF
NA	TRBV15	NA	TRBJ2-7	TGTGCCACCAGCAGCCCCTCACTCGACAGGACCTACGAGCAGTACTTC	CATSSPSLDRTYEQYF
many	TRBV2	NA	TRBJ2-7	TGTGCCAGCAGCGACACACCGGTAAGCGAGCAGTACTTC	CASSDTPVSEQYF
many	TRBV20-1	NA	TRBJ2-7	TGCAGTGCCAACCAAGCGGAGCCTACCTACGAGCAGTACTTC	CSANQAEPTYEQYF
few	TRBV30	TRBD1	TRBJ1-3	TGTGCCCGTCGAACAGGGGGCTCTGGAAACACCATATATTTT	CARRTGGSGNTIYF
NA	TRBV28	NA	TRBJ1-2	TGTGCCAGCAGTACCTACGAGGGACCTAACTATGGCTACACCTTC	CASSTYEGPNYGYTF
many	TRBV12-3/TRBV12-4	NA	TRBJ1-6	TGTGCCAGCAGTTTTATGAATTCACCCCTCCACTTT	CASSFMNSPLHF
NA	TRBV6-5	NA	TRBJ1-1	TGTGCCAGCAGTTACGCGCAGGGGCGCAACACTGAAGCTTTCTTT	CASSYAQGRNTEAFF
many	TRBV2	NA	TRBJ1-5	TGTGCCAGCTCCCGATTACAGGTTAATAGCAATCAGCCCCAGCATTTT	CASSRLQVNSNQPQHF
many	TRBV6-2/TRBV6-3	NA	TRBJ2-4	TGTGCCAGCAGTTACTCAGGGGAAGGATACATTCAGTACTTC	CASSYSGEGYIQYF
many	TRBV6-1	NA	TRBJ1-1	TGTGCCAGCAGTGAAAGGGGATCCGGGGGCGGTGAAGCTTTCTTT	CASSERGSGGGEAFF
many	TRBV10-3	NA	TRBJ2-2	TGTGCCATCAGTGTAGAGGAGAACACCGGGGAGCTGTTTTTT	CAISVEENTGELFF
many	TRBV24-1	NA	TRBJ2-7	TGTGCCACCCAAGGGGACGGATACGAGCAGTACTTC	CATQGDGYEQYF
few	TRBV4-1	TRBD2	TRBJ2-5	TGCGCCAGCAGCCAGGATCTAGCGGGAGAGGTGACCCAGTACTTC	CASSQDLAGEVTQYF
NA	TRBV7-9	NA	TRBJ2-4	TGTGCCAGCAGCTTAGCGGGGGGAAGCAAAAACATTAAGTACTTC	CASSLAGGSKNIKYF
NA	TRBV6-1	TRBD1	TRBJ2-5	TGTGCCAGCAATCCGGGACAGGGGTCAGAGACCCAGTACTTC	CASNPGQGSETQYF
NA	TRBV2	NA	TRBJ1-2	TGTGCCAGCAGTGACCCAAGGATCTATGGCTACACCTTC	CASSDPRIYGYTF
few	TRBV10-3	NA	TRBJ2-5	TGTGCCATCCGCGAAGGGACCAAAGAGACCAAGTACTTC	CAIREGTKETKYF
many	TRBV7-8	TRBD2	TRBJ2-5	TGTGCCAGCAGCCCAATGGGACTAGCACGTGAGACCCAGTACTTC	CASSPMGLARETQYF
many	TRBV3-1	NA	TRBJ2-5	TGTGCCAGCAGCCCCTCGGGGACGGCCCAAGAGACCCAGTACTTC	CASSPSGTAQETQYF
NA	TRBV20-1	TRBD2	TRBJ2-7	TGCAGTGCTCCAAAGCCGGGGGGGGGCTCCATCACCTACGAGCAGTACTTC	CSAPKPGGGSITYEQYF
NA	TRBV3-1	TRBD1	TRBJ1-1	TGTGCCAGCAGCCAAGGGACAGGGGGCCGACTGACTGAAGCTTTCTTT	CASSQGTGGRLTEAFF
NA	TRBV2	TRBD2	TRBJ2-2	TGTGCCAGCAATGGGGGACTAACAATCACCGGGGAGCTGTTTTTT	CASNGGLTITGELFF